These T cell receptor beta chains were read from a single sample in a study of T-cell memory formation after mild COVID-19. Using its own MiXCR run on the 5' RACE reads, TCRdb lists one record per CDR3 protein. In the table there are hundreds of thousands of distinct CDR3 sequences, about a fifth of which are singletons. The material sequenced was PBMCs or a T cell subset sorted from them (not recorded which). These receptors originate from an adult woman who had mild COVID-19 (a few samples of this study predate the infection). Cell type and time point are not known. Both conserved end residues are part of each CDR3. D genes are given only for firm matches. Not every row has a clone size; where given, it reads once, few, many or a size class.

j_gene	d_gene	v_gene	abundance	CDR3nt	CDR3aa
TRBJ2-5	TRBD2	TRBV12-3/TRBV12-4	many	TGTGCCAGCAGTTTTCGGACTAGCGGGAGCACCCAAGAGACCCAGTACTTC	CASSFRTSGSTQETQYF
TRBJ1-1	NA	TRBV4-1	few	TGCGCCAGCAGCCAAGACGGAGGCGGGGGGAACACTGAAGCTTTCTTT	CASSQDGGGGNTEAFF
TRBJ2-1	TRBD1	TRBV28	few	TGTGCCAGCAGTTTCCACCCCACAGGGGGGAGACGAAATGAGCAGTTCTTC	CASSFHPTGGRRNEQFF
TRBJ1-1	NA	TRBV7-9	NA	TGTGCCAGCAGCTTAGGGGGGATGGCTGAAGCTTTCTTT	CASSLGGMAEAFF
TRBJ1-1	NA	TRBV12-3/TRBV12-4	NA	TGTGCCAGCAGGCTCACAGCGGAAGCTTTCTTT	CASRLTAEAFF
TRBJ2-2	NA	TRBV12-3/TRBV12-4	NA	TGTGCCAGCAGTTTCTTAGGGGACCTTACAGGGGAGCTGTTTTTT	CASSFLGDLTGELFF
TRBJ2-2	NA	TRBV5-1	few	TGCGCCAGCAGCCCTACTCCCGGGCCTTTCACCGGGGAGCTGTTTTTT	CASSPTPGPFTGELFF
TRBJ1-1	NA	TRBV2	few	TGTGCCAGCAGTGAACGTGGAGGGCTGGGGAGGAACACTGAAGCTTTCTTT	CASSERGGLGRNTEAFF
TRBJ2-7	TRBD1	TRBV30	few	TGTGCCTGGAGGACAGGGAGTTGGGCCCACGAGCAGTACTTC	CAWRTGSWAHEQYF
TRBJ2-3	TRBD2	TRBV20-1	few	TGCAGTGCTAGAGGGCTCGGGACTAGCGGGAGCACAGATACGCAGTATTTT	CSARGLGTSGSTDTQYF
TRBJ2-7	NA	TRBV4-1	few	TGCGCCAGCAGCCAAGAGAACAGGGACGAGCAGTACTTC	CASSQENRDEQYF
TRBJ1-1	NA	TRBV19	NA	TGTGCCAGTAGTATGCTTTTAGGCCCCAGACCGAACACTGAAGCTTTCTTT	CASSMLLGPRPNTEAFF